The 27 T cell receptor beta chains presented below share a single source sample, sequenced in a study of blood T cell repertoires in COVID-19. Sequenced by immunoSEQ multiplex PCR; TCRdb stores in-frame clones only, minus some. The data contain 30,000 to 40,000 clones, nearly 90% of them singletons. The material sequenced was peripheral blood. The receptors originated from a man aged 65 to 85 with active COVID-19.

The CDR3 region has the DNA TGTGCCAGCAGTTACACGAACAGGGGCACTGAAGCTTTCTTT. Its protein product is CASSYTNRGTEAFF. The chain combines TRBV6-5 with TRBJ1-1, with 7 bases matching TRBD1. This CDR3 contains 14 residues. Trimming took 2 bases from V and 4 from J; bases not matched to a gene: 4. CDR1 MNHEY and CDR2 SVGAGI come from the germline V gene.

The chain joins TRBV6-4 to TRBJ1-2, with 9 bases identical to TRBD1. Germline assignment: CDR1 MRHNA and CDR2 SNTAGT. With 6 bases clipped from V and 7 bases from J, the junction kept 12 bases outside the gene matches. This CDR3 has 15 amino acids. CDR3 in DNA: TGTGCCAGCAGCGGGGAGGACAGGGGATCTGGTGGCTACACCTTC. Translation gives CASSGEDRGSGGYTF.

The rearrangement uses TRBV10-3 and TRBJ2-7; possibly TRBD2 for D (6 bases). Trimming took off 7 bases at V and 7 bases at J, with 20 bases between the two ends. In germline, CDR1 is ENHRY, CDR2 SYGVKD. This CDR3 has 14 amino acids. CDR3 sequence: CAITEGRLTREQYF. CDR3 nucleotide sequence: TGTGCCATCACGGAGGGACGCCTAACTAGGGAGCAGTACTTC.

The CDR3 loop is CASSDPGTLGRRWSYNEQFF. CDR3 sequence (DNA): TGTGCCAGCAGTGACCCCGGGACTCTCGGAAGAAGGTGGTCCTACAATGAGCAGTTCTTC. The chain is built from TRBV6-4 and TRBJ2-1; D might be TRBD2 (6 bases). CDR3 length equals 20 residues. The germline V gene encodes CDR1 MRHNA and CDR2 SNTAGT. Trimming left V 2 bases short and J 1 base short, with 24 bases between.

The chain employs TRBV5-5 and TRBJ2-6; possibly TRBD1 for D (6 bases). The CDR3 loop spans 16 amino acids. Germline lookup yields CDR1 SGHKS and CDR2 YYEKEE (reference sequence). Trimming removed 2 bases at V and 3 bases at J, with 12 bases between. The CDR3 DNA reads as TGTGCCAGCAGCTTCCGAACAGGGTTTGGGGCCAACGTCCTGACTTTC. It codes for CASSFRTGFGANVLTF.

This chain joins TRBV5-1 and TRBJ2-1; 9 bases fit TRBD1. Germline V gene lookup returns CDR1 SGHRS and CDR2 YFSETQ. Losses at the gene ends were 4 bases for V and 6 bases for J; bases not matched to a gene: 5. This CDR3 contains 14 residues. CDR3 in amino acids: CASSGGQGINEQFF. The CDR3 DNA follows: TGCGCCAGCAGCGGGGGACAGGGTATCAATGAGCAGTTCTTC.

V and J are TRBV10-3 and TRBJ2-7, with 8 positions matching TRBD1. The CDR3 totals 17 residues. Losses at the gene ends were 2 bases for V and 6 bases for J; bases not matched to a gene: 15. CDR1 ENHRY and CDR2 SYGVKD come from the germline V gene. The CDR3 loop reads CAISEPTRQGPSGEQYF. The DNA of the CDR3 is TGTGCCATCAGTGAGCCGACCAGACAGGGGCCCTCTGGCGAGCAGTACTTC.

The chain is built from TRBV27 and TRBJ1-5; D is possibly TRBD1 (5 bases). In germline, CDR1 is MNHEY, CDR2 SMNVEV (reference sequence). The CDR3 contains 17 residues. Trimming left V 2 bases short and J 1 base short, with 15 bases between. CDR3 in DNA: TGTGCCAGCAGTTTACGCGCAGGGTGGGGAAGCAATCAGCCCCAGCATTTT. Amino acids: CASSLRAGWGSNQPQHF.

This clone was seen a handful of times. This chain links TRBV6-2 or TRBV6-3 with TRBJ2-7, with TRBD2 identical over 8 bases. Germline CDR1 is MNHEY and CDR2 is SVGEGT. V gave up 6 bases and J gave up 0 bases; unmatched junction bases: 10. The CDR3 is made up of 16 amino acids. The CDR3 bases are TGTGCCAGCAGCCCGCTGAGACTAGCGAGCTCCTACGAGCAGTACTTC. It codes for CASSPLRLASSYEQYF.

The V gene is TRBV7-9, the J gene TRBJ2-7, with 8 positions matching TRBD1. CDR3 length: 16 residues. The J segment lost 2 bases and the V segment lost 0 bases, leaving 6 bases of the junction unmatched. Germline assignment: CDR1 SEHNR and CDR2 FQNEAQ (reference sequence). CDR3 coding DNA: TGTGCCAGCAGCTTAGCCCCCAGGGGGCTAGCCTACGAGCAGTACTTC. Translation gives CASSLAPRGLAYEQYF.

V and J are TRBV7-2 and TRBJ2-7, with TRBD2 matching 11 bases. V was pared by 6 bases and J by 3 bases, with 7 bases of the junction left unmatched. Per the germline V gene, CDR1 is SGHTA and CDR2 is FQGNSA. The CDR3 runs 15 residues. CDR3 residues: CASSSLAGGLYEQYF. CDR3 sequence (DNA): TGTGCCAGCAGTTCCCTAGCGGGGGGACTCTACGAGCAGTACTTC.

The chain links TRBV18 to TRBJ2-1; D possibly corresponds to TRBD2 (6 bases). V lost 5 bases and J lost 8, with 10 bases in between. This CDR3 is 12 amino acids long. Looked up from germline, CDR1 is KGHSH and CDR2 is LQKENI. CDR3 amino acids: CASSVGGDEQFF. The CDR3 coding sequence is TGTGCCAGCTCAGTCGGAGGGGATGAGCAGTTCTTC.

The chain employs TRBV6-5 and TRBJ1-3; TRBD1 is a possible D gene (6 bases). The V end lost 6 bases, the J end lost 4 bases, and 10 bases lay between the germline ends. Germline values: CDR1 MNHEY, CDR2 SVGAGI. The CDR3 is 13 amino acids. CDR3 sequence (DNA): TGTGCCAGCAGAGAGGGGGTAGGAAACACCATATATTTT. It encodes CASREGVGNTIYF.

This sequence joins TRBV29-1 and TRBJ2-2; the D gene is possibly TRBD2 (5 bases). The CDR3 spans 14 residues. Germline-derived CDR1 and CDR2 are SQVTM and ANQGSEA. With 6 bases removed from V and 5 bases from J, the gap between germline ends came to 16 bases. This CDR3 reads CSVQRLPGTGELFF. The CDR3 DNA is TGCAGCGTCCAAAGACTCCCGGGGACCGGGGAGCTGTTTTTT.

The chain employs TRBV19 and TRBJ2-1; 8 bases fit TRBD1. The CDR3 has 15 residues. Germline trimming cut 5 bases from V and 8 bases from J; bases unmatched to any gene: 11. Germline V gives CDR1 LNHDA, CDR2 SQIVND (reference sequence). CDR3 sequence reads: CASSVGRTGSDEQFF. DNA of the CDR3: TGTGCCAGTAGTGTGGGTCGGACAGGGTCGGATGAGCAGTTCTTC.

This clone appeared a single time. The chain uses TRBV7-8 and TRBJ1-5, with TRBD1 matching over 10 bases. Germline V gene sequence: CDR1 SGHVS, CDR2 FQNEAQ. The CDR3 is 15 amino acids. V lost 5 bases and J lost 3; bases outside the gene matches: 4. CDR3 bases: TGTGCCAGCAGCCCGGGGACAGGGGACAATCAGCCCCAGCATTTT. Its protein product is CASSPGTGDNQPQHF.

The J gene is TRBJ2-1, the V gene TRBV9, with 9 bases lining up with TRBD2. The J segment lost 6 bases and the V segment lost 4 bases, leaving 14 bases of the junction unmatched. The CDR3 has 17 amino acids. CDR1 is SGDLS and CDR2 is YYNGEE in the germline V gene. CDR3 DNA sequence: TGTGCCAGCAGCCCCTGGGGGCTAGCGGGGAGAGGCAATGAGCAGTTCTTC. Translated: CASSPWGLAGRGNEQFF.

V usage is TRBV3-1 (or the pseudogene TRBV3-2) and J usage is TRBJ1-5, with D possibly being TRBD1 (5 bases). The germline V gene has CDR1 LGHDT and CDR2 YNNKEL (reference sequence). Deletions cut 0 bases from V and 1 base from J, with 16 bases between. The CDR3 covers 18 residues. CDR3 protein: CASSQDYGGVRSNQPQHF. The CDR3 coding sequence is TGTGCCAGCAGCCAAGATTATGGAGGGGTTAGGAGCAATCAGCCCCAGCATTTT.

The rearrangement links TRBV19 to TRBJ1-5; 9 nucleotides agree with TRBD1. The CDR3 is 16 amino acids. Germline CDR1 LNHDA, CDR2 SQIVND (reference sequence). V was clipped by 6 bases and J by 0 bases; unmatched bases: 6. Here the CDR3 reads CASSSGTGYSNQPQHF. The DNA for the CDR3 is TGTGCCAGTAGCTCCGGGACAGGGTATAGCAATCAGCCCCAGCATTTT.

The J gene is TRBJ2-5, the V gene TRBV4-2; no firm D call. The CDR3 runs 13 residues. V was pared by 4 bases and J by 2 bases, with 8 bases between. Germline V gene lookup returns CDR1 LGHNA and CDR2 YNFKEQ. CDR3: CASSLDLQETQYF. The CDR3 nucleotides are TGTGCCAGCAGCCTAGACTTGCAAGAGACCCAGTACTTC.

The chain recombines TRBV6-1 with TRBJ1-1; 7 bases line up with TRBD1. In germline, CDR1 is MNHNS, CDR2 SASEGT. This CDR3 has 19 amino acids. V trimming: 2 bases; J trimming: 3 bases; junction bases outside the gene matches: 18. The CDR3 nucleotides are TGTGCCAGCAGTGAATGGATGGGGACAGCAGGCTCCAGGCACACTGAAGCTTTCTTT. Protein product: CASSEWMGTAGSRHTEAFF.

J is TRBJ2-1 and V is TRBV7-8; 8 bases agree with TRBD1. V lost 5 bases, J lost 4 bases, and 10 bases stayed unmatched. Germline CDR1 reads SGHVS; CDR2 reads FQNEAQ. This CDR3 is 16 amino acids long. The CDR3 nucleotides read TGTGCCAGCAGCCCTTATACAGGGGGTCCTTACAATGAGCAGTTCTTC. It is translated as CASSPYTGGPYNEQFF.

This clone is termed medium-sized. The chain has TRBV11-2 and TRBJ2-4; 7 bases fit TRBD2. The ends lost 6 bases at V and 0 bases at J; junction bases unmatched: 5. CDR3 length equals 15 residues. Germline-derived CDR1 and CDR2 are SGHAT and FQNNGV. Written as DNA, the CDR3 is TGTGCCAGCAGAGGCGGGGGTTTAGCCAAAAACATTCAGTACTTC. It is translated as CASRGGGLAKNIQYF.

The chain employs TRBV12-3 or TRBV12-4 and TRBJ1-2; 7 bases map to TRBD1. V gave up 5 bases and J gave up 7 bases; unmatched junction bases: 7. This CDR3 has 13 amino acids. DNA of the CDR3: TGTGCCAGCAGTCCCAGACAGGGTCTTGGCTACACCTTC. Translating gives CASSPRQGLGYTF.

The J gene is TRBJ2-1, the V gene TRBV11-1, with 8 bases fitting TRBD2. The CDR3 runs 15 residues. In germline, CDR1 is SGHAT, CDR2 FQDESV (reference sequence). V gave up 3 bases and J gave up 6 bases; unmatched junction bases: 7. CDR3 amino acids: CASSFGAGGPNEQFF. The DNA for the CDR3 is TGTGCCAGCAGCTTCGGGGCGGGGGGTCCCAATGAGCAGTTCTTC. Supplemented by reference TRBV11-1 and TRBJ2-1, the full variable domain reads EAEVAQSPRYKITEKSQAVAFWCDPISGHATLYWYRQILGQGPELLVQFQDESVVDDSQLPKDRFSAERLKGVDSTLKIQPAELGDSAMYLCASSFGAGGPNEQFFGPGTRLTVL.

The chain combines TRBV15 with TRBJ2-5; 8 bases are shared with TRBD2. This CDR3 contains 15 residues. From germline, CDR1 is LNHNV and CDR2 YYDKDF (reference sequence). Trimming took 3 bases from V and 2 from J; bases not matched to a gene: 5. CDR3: CATSRQRGIQETQYF. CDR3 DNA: TGTGCCACCAGCAGGCAGCGGGGGATTCAAGAGACCCAGTACTTC.

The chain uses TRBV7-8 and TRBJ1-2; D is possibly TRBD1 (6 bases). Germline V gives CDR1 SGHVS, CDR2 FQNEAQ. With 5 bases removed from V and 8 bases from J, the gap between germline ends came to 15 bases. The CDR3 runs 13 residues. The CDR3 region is CASSRGGAWGYTF. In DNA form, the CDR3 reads TGTGCCAGCAGCCGCGGGGGGGCCTGGGGCTACACCTTC.